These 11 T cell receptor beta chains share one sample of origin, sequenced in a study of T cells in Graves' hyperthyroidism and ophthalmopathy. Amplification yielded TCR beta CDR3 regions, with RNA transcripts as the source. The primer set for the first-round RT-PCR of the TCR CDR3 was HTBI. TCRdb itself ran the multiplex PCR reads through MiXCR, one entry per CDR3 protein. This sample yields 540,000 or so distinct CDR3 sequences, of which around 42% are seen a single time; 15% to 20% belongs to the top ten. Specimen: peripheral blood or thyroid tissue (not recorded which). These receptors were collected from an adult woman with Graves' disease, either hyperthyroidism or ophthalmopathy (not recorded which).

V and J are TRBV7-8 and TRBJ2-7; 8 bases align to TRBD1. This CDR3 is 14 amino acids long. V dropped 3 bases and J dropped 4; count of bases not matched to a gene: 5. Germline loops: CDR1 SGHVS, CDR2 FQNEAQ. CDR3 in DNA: TGTGCCAGCAGCTTGGGACAGGTCCATTACGAGCAGTACTTC. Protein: CASSLGQVHYEQYF.

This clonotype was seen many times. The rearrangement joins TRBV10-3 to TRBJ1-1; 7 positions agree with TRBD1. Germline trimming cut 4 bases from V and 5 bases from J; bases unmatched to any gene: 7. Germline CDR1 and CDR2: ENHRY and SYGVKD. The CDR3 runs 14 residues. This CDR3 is CAISGISRGTEAFF. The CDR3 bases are TGTGCCATCAGTGGAATCAGCAGGGGGACTGAAGCTTTCTTT.

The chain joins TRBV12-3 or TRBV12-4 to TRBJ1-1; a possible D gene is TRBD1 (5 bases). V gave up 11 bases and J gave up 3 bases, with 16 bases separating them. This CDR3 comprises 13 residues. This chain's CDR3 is CAGGWDPHTEAFF. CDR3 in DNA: TGTGCCGGTGGTTGGGACCCGCACACTGAAGCTTTCTTT.

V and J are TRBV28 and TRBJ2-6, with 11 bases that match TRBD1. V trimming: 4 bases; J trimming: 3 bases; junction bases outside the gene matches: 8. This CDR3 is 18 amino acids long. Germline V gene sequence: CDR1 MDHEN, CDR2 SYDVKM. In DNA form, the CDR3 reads TGTGCCAGCAGTTACGGACAGGGGGCGTCTATTGGGGCCAACGTCCTGACTTTC. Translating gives CASSYGQGASIGANVLTF.

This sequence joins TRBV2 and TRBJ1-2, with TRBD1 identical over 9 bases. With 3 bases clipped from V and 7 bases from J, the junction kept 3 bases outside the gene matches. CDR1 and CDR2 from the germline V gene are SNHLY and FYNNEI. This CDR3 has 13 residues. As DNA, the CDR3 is TGTGCCAGCAGTGAGGGGACAGGGTTTGGCTACACCTTC. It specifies CASSEGTGFGYTF.

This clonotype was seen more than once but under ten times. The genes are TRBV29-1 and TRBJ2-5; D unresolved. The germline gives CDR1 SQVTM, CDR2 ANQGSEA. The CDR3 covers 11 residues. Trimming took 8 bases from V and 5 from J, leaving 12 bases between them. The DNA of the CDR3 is TGCAGCCTTCGTCTTGGGGAGACCCAGTACTTC. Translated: CSLRLGETQYF.

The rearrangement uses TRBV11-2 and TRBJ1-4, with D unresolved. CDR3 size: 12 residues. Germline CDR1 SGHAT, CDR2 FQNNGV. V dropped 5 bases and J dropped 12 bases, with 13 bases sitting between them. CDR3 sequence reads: CASSHLGGELFF. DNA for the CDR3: TGTGCCAGCAGCCACTTGGGAGGTGAACTGTTTTTT.

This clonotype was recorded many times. In DNA form, the CDR3 reads TGCAGTGCCCCGACAGGGGTCCCCTTCATGAACACTGAAGCTTTCTTT. Residues: CSAPTGVPFMNTEAFF. This rearrangement joins TRBV20-1 to TRBJ1-1, with 8 nucleotides matching TRBD1. V lost 6 bases, J lost 0 bases, and 12 bases stayed unmatched. This CDR3 spans 16 amino acids. CDR1 is DFQATT and CDR2 is SNEGSKA in the germline V gene (reference sequence).

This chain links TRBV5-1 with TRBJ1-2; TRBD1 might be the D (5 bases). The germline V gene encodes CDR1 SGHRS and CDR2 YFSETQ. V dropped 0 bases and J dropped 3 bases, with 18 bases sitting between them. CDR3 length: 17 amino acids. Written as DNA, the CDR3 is TGCGCCAGCAGCTTGGTGGCAGGGAGCGAGCAGTACTATGGCTACACCTTC. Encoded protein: CASSLVAGSEQYYGYTF.

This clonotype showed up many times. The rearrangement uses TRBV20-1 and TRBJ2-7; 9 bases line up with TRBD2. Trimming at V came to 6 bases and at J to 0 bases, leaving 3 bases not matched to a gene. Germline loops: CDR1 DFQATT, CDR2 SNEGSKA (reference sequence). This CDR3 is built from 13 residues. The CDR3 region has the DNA TGCAGTGCGGGGACTAGCCTCTCCTACGAGCAGTACTTC. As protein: CSAGTSLSYEQYF.

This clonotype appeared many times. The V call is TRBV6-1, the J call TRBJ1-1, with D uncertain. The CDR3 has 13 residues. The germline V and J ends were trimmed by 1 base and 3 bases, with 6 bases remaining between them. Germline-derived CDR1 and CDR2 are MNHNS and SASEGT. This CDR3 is CASSEGWDTEAFF. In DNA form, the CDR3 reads TGTGCCAGCAGTGAAGGGTGGGACACTGAAGCTTTCTTT.